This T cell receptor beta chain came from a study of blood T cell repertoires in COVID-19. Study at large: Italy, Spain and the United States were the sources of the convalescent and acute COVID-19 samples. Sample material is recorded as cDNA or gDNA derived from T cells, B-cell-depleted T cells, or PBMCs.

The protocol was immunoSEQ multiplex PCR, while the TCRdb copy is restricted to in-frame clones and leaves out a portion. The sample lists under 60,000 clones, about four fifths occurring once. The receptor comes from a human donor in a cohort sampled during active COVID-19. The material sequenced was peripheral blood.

The CDR3: CASSKAHGAGSLEQYF. The CDR3 coding sequence is TGCGCCAGCAGCAAAGCTCACGGGGCGGGGTCTCTCGAGCAGTACTTC. The rearrangement joins TRBV5-1 to TRBJ2-7; D might be TRBD2 (6 bases). This CDR3 region has 16 residues. The V end lost 4 bases, the J end lost 6 bases, and 23 bases lay between the germline ends. Looked up from germline, CDR1 is SGHRS and CDR2 is YFSETQ. Using reference TRBV5-1 and TRBJ2-7 for the parts outside the CDR3, the full variable domain is KAGVTQTPRYLIKTRGQQVTLSCSPISGHRSVSWYQQTPGQGLQFLFEYFSETQRNKGNFPGRFSGRQFSNSRSEMNVSTLELGDSALYLCASSKAHGAGSLEQYFGPGTRLTVT.